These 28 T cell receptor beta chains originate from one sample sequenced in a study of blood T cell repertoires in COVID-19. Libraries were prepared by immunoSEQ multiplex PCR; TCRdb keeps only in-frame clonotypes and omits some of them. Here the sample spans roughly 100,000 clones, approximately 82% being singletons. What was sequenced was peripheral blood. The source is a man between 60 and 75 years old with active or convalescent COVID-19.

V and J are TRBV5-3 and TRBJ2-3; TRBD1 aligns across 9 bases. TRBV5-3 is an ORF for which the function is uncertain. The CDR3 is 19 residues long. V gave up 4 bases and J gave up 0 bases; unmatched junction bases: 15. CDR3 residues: CARSPPPGTGILSTDTQYF. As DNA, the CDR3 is TGTGCCAGAAGCCCCCCCCCGGGGACAGGGATTCTTAGCACAGATACGCAGTATTTT.

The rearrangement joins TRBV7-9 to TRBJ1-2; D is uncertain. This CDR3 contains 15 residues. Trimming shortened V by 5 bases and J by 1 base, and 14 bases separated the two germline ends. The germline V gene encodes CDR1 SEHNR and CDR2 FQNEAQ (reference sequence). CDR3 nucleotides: TGTGCCAGCAGCCCTTTCGGAGCACATAACTATGGCTACACCTTC. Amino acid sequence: CASSPFGAHNYGYTF.

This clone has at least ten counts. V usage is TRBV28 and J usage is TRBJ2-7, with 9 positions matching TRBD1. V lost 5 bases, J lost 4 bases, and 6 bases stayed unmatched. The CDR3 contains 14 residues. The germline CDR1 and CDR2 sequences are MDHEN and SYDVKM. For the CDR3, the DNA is TGTGCCAGCAGTCACCGGGACAGGGAGTACGAGCAGTACTTC. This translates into CASSHRDREYEQYF.

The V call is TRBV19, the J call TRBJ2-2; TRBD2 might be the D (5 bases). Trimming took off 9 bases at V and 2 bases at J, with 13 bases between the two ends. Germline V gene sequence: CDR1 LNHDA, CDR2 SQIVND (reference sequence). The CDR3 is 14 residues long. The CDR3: CASQRTENTGELFF. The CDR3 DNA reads TGTGCCAGCCAGCGGACCGAAAACACCGGGGAGCTGTTTTTT.

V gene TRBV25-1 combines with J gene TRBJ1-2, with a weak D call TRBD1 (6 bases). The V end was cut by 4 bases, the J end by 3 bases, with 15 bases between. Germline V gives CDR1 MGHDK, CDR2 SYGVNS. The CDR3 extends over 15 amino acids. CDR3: CASSGVGGADYGYTF. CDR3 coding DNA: TGTGCCAGCAGTGGGGTCGGGGGGGCGGACTATGGCTACACCTTC.

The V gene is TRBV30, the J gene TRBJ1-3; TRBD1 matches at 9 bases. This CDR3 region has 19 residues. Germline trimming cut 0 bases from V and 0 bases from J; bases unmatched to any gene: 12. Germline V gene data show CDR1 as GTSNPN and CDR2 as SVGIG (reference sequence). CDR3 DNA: TGTGCCTGGAGTGTACGGGTGACAGGGGGGTCACACTCTGGAAACACCATATATTTT. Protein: CAWSVRVTGGSHSGNTIYF. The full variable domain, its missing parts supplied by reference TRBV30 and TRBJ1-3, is SQTIHQWPATLVQPVGSPLSLECTVEGTSNPNLYWYRQAAGRGLQLLFYSVGIGQISSEVPQNLSASRPQDRQFILSSKKLLLSDSGFYLCAWSVRVTGGSHSGNTIYFGEGSWLTVV.

The CDR3 DNA reads as TGTGCCAGCAGCCTTTACAGGGGGCGAGAAGATACGCAGTATTTT. It specifies CASSLYRGREDTQYF. The V call is TRBV3-1 (or the pseudogene TRBV3-2), the J call TRBJ2-3; 9 nucleotides align to TRBD1. V lost 4 bases, J lost 5 bases, and 7 bases stayed unmatched. The CDR3 contains 15 residues. From germline, CDR1 is LGHDT and CDR2 YNNKEL (reference sequence).

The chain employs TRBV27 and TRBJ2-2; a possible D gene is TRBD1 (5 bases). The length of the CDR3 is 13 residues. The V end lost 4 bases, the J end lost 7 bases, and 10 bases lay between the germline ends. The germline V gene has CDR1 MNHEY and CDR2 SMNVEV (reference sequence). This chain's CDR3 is CASSSRVGGELFF. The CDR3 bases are TGTGCCAGCAGTTCCAGGGTAGGCGGGGAGCTGTTTTTT.

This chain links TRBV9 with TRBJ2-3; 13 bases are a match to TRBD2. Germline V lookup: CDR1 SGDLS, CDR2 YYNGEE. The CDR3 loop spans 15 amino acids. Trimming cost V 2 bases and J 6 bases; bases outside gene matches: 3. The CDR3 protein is CASSVGLAGADTQYF. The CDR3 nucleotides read TGTGCCAGCAGCGTCGGACTAGCGGGGGCGGATACGCAGTATTTT.

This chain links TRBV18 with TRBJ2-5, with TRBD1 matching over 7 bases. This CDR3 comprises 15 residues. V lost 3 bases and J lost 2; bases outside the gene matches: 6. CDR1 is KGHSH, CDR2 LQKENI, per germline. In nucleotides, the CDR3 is TGTGCCAGCTCACCCCGGATGGGACAGCAAGAGACCCAGTACTTC. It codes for CASSPRMGQQETQYF.

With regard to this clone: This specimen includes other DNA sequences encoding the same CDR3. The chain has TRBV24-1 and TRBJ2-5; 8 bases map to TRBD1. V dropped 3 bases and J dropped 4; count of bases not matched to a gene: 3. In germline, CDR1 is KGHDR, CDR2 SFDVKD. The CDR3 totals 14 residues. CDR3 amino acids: CATSDPGGAETQYF. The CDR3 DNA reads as TGTGCCACCAGTGATCCAGGGGGCGCAGAGACCCAGTACTTC.

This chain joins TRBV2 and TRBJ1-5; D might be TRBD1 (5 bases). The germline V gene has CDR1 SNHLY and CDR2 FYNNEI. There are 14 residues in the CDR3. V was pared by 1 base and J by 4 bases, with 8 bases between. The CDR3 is CASSEEQANQPQHF. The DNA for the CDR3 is TGTGCCAGCAGTGAAGAACAGGCTAATCAGCCCCAGCATTTT.

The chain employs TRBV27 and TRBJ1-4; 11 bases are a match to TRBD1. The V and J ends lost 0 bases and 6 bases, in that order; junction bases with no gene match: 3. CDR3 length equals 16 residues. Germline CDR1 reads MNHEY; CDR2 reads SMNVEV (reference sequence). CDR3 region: CASSLSRTGGYEKLFF. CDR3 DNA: TGTGCCAGCAGTTTATCTAGGACAGGGGGCTATGAAAAACTGTTTTTT.

The DNA of the CDR3 is TGTGCCAGCAGCTCCGGGACAGGGGGTGCTTTCTTT. It specifies CASSSGTGGAFF. The V call is TRBV6-5, the J call TRBJ1-1, with TRBD1 identical over 11 bases. This CDR3 is 12 amino acids long. V lost 6 bases and J lost 11; bases outside the gene matches: 5. Germline loops: CDR1 MNHEY, CDR2 SVGAGI.

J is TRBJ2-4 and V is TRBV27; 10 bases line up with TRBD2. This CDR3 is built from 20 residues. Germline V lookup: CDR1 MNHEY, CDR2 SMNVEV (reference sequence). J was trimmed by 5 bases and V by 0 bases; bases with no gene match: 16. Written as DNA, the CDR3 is TGTGCCAGCAGTTTATCGATCGACGGCCCTAGCGGGAGTGATGAAAACATTCAGTACTTC. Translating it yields CASSLSIDGPSGSDENIQYF.

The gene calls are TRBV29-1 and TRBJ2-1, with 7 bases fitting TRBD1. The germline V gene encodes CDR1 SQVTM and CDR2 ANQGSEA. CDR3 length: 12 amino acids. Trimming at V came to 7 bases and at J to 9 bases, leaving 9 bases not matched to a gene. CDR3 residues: CSGGQIRREQFF. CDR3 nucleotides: TGCAGCGGGGGACAGATAAGACGTGAGCAGTTCTTC.

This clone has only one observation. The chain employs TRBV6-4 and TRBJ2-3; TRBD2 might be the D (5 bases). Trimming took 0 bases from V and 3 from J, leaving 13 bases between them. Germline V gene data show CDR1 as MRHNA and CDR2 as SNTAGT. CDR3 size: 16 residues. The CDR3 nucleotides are TGTGCCAGCAGTGACTCAGCGGAGGCGGGTACAGATACGCAGTATTTT. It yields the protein CASSDSAEAGTDTQYF.

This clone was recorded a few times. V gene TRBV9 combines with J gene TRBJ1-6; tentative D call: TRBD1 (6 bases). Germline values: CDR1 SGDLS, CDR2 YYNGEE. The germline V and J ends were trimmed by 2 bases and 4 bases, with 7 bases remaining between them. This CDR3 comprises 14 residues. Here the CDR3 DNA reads TGTGCCAGCAGCGTGACAGGTTATAATTCACCCCTCCACTTT. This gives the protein CASSVTGYNSPLHF.

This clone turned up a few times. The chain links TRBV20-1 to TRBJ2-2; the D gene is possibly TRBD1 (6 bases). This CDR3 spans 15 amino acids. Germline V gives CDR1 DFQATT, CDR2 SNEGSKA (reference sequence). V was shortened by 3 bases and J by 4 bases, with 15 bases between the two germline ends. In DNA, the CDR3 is TGCAGTGCTAGTTTGGGGACACATGCCACCGGGGAGCTGTTTTTT. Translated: CSASLGTHATGELFF.

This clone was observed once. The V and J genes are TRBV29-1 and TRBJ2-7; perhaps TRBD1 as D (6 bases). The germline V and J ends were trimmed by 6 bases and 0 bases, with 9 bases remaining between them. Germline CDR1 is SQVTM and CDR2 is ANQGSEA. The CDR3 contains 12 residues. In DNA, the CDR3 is TGCAGCGTGGGGGACACCTCCTACGAGCAGTACGTC. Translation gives CSVGDTSYEQYV.

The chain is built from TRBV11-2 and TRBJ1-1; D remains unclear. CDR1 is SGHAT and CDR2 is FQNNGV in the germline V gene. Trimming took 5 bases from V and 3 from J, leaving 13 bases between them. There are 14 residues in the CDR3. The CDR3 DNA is TGTGCCAGCAGCCCCCTGGCAGGCTACACTGAAGCTTTCTTT. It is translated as CASSPLAGYTEAFF. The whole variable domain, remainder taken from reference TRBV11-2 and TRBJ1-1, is EAGVAQSPRYKIIEKRQSVAFWCNPISGHATLYWYQQILGQGPKLLIQFQNNGVVDDSQLPKDRFSAERLKGVDSTLKIQPAKLEDSAVYLCASSPLAGYTEAFFGQGTRLTVV.

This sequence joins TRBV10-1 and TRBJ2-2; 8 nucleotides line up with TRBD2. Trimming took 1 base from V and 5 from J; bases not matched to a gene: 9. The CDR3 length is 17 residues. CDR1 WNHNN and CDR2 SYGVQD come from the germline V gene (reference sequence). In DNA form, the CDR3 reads TGCGCCAGCAGTGAGTGGGCTACTAGCGGAAAAACCGGGGAGCTGTTTTTT. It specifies CASSEWATSGKTGELFF.

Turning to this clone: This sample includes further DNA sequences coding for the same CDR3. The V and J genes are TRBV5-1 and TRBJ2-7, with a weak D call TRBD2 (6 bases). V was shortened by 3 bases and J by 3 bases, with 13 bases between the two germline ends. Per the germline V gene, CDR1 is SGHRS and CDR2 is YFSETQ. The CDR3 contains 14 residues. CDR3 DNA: TGCGCCAGCAGCTCCGGGACTGGAGACTACGAGCAGTACTTC. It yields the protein CASSSGTGDYEQYF. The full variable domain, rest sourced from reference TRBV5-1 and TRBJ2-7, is KAGVTQTPRYLIKTRGQQVTLSCSPISGHRSVSWYQQTPGQGLQFLFEYFSETQRNKGNFPGRFSGRQFSNSRSEMNVSTLELGDSALYLCASSSGTGDYEQYFGPGTRLTVT.

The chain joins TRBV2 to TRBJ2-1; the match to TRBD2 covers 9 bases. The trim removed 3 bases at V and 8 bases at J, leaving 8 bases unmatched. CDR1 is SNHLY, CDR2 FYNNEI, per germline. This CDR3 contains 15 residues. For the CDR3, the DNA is TGTGCCAGCAGTGATGGTGCGGGAGGGCGCGATGAGCAGTTCTTC. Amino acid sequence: CASSDGAGGRDEQFF.

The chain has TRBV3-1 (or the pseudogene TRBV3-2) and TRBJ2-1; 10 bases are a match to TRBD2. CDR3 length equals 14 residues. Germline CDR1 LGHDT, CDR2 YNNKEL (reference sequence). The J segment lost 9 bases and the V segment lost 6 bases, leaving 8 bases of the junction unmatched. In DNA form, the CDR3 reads TGTGCCAGCAGTCCTAGCGGGAGACGTGGTGAGCAGTTCTTC. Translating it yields CASSPSGRRGEQFF.

The CDR3, as DNA: TGTGCCAGCAGTTGGACTAGCACAGATACGCAGTATTTT. This translates into CASSWTSTDTQYF. The chain joins TRBV5-5 to TRBJ2-3, with D perhaps TRBD2 (5 bases). This CDR3 is 13 amino acids long. V shed 5 bases and J shed 0 bases, with 7 bases lying between them. CDR1 SGHKS and CDR2 YYEKEE come from the germline V gene (reference sequence).

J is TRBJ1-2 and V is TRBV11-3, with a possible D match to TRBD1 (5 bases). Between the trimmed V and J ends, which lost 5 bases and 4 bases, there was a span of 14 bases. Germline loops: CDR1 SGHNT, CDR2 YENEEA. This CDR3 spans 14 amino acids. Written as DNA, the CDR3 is TGTGCCAGCAGCCCGAGCGGGACGGCCTATGGCTACACCTTC. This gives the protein CASSPSGTAYGYTF.

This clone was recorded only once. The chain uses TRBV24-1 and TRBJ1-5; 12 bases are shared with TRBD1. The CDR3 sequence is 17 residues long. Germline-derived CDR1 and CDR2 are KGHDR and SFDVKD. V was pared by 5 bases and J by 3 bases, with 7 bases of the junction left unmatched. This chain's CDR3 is CATSGGTGGANNQPQHF. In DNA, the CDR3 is TGTGCCACCAGTGGAGGGACAGGGGGCGCAAACAATCAGCCCCAGCATTTT.